This TCR beta chain originates from a study of T cells in Graves' hyperthyroidism and ophthalmopathy. Trimming at V came to 2 bases and at J to 5 bases, leaving 8 bases not matched to a gene. The CDR3 is 16 amino acids. The germline CDR1 and CDR2 sequences are SGHVS and FQNEAQ. This clonotype came up many times. Amplification yielded TCR beta CDR3 regions, with RNA transcripts as the source. First-round RT-PCR with HTBI primers amplified the TCR CDR3 region. TCRdb fed the multiplex PCR reads into MiXCR, producing one record per CDR3 protein. Of about 400,000 distinct CDR3 sequences in the sample, about 15% were seen once.

Sequenced sample: blood. The chain combines TRBV7-8 with TRBJ2-3; TRBD2 agrees at 9 bases. This sequence was found in a young man with Graves' ophthalmopathy. The CDR3 nucleotides are TGTGCCAGCAGCTTAAGGGCGGGAGGGCCAGGAGATACGCAGTATTTT. Its protein product is CASSLRAGGPGDTQYF. Drawing the rest from reference TRBV7-8 and TRBJ2-3, the complete variable domain is GAGVSQSPRYKVAKRGQDVALRCDPISGHVSLFWYQQALGQGPEFLTYFQNEAQLDKSGLPSDRFFAERPEGSVSTLKIQRTQQEDSAVYLCASSLRAGGPGDTQYFGPGTRLTVL.